A selection of T cell receptor beta chains follows, all from one sample in a study of immune evolution from preneoplasia to lung adenocarcinoma. Using immunoSEQ multiplex PCR, the repertoire was profiled, and TCRdb retains in-frame clones only, with some absent. The profile covers 7,400 or so clones, with 79% appearing a single time and approximately 7.9% taken by the ten largest. Sequencing was carried out using FFPE minimally invasive lung adenocarcinoma tissue. All receptors come from a person aged 65 to 85 with lung adenocarcinoma. The CDR3 runs from the conserved cysteine through the conserved F or W. A D gene is named only where the DNA matches it firmly. For some rows the clone size is stated as once, few or many, or as a class when expanded; others skip it.

size	D	V	J	CDR3	DNA
NA	TRBD2	TRBV7-2	TRBJ2-1	CASSLTSGRAALTYNEQFF	TGTGCCAGCAGCTTGACTAGCGGGAGGGCCGCTCTAACCTACAATGAGCAGTTCTTC
NA	NA	TRBV7-8	TRBJ2-5	CASTPRLDFQETQYF	TGTGCCAGCACCCCCCGGTTGGATTTTCAAGAGACCCAGTACTTC
NA	TRBD2	TRBV15	TRBJ2-7	CATSTSGRGEQYF	TGTGCCACCAGCACTAGCGGGAGGGGTGAGCAGTACTTC
few	NA	TRBV9	TRBJ2-1	CASSVDSGDNEQFF	TGTGCCAGCAGCGTAGATAGCGGAGACAATGAGCAGTTCTTC
NA	NA	TRBV6-1	TRBJ1-2	CASSEAAGANYGYTF	TGTGCCAGCAGTGAAGCGGCAGGGGCAAACTATGGCTACACCTTC
NA	TRBD1	TRBV6-6	TRBJ2-3	CASSPGQGGDTQYF	TGTGCCAGCAGTCCCGGACAGGGAGGAGATACGCAGTATTTT
few	TRBD2	TRBV6-4	TRBJ2-1	CASGGGRAEEFF	TGTGCCAGCGGAGGCGGGAGGGCCGAGGAGTTCTTC
NA	TRBD1	TRBV7-9	TRBJ2-5	CASSSPPRGRQETQYF	TGTGCCAGCAGCTCCCCCCCGAGGGGGCGACAAGAGACCCAGTACTTC
NA	NA	TRBV30	TRBJ2-3	CAWSAEGTQYF	TGTGCCTGGAGTGCCGAAGGTACGCAGTATTTT
NA	TRBD1	TRBV4-2	TRBJ1-5	CASSHGRGQAQPQHF	TGTGCCAGCAGCCATGGCAGGGGGCAGGCTCAGCCCCAGCATTTT
NA	NA	TRBV7-9	TRBJ1-3	CASSLGSSGNTIYF	TGTGCCAGCAGCTTAGGCAGCTCTGGAAACACCATATATTTT
NA	NA	TRBV7-8	TRBJ2-5	CASRSEGRPSQYF	TGTGCCAGCAGGAGTGAGGGACGCCCCTCCCAGTACTTC
NA	NA	TRBV12-5	TRBJ1-1	CASGLGGANTEAFF	TGTGCTAGTGGTCTAGGGGGAGCGAACACTGAAGCTTTCTTT
NA	NA	TRBV5-1	TRBJ2-5	CASTPLGGGSMETQYF	TGCGCCAGCACCCCTTTAGGGGGGGGCAGTATGGAGACCCAGTACTTC
NA	TRBD1	TRBV6-6	TRBJ2-3	CASNAGQVTDTQYF	TGTGCCAGCAATGCGGGACAGGTAACAGATACGCAGTATTTT
NA	NA	TRBV18	TRBJ1-3	CASSLDGLSGGNTIYF	TGTGCCAGCTCACTCGACGGGCTGTCGGGGGGAAACACCATATATTTT
NA	NA	TRBV5-1	TRBJ1-1	CASSLDPGRQRTEAFF	TGCGCCAGCAGCTTGGATCCAGGCCGACAACGCACTGAAGCTTTCTTT
medium-sized	TRBD1	TRBV11-1	TRBJ2-2	CASSQLNRDRKNTGELFF	TGTGCCAGCAGCCAATTGAACCGGGACAGGAAAAACACCGGGGAGCTGTTTTTT
NA	TRBD1	TRBV19	TRBJ1-4	CASRAGQKNEKLFF	TGTGCCAGTAGGGCGGGACAGAAAAATGAAAAACTGTTTTTT
NA	NA	TRBV30	TRBJ1-2	CAWSVNLVGYTF	TGTGCCTGGAGTGTAAACCTCGTTGGCTACACCTTC
NA	TRBD2	TRBV19	TRBJ2-2	CASSRVGRASGNTGELFF	TGTGCCAGTAGTAGGGTTGGCAGGGCTAGCGGGAACACCGGGGAGCTGTTTTTT
NA	NA	TRBV27	TRBJ1-5	CASSLSWDPLNQPQHF	TGTGCCAGCAGTTTATCGTGGGACCCCCTTAATCAGCCCCAGCATTTT
NA	NA	TRBV5-5	TRBJ1-2	CASSSTESYGYTF	TGTGCCAGCAGTTCCACAGAGTCCTATGGCTACACCTTC
NA	NA	TRBV9	TRBJ1-3	CASSRGGDTIYF	TGTGCCAGCAGCCGGGGAGGAGACACCATATATTTT
NA	NA	TRBV7-6	TRBJ1-4	CASSAAFGEKLFF	TGTGCCAGCAGCGCCGCCTTTGGTGAAAAACTGTTTTTT
NA	TRBD1	TRBV6-6	TRBJ1-1	CASMNRGLIHTEAFF	TGTGCCAGCATGAACAGGGGGTTAATCCATACTGAAGCTTTCTTT
NA	TRBD1	TRBV19	TRBJ2-2	CASSLGQGTGELFF	TGTGCCAGTAGTTTGGGACAGGGGACCGGGGAGCTGTTTTTT
NA	NA	TRBV28	TRBJ2-6	CASSLLGSADSGANVLTF	TGTGCCAGCAGTTTACTCGGTAGCGCCGACTCTGGGGCCAACGTCCTGACTTTC
NA	NA	TRBV10-2	TRBJ1-6	CASWAGFLSPLHF	TGCGCCAGCTGGGCAGGGTTTCTCTCACCCCTCCACTTT
NA	NA	TRBV6-5	TRBJ1-1	CASSSDRPRGTEAFF	TGTGCCAGCAGTTCCGACAGGCCCCGCGGGACTGAAGCTTTCTTT
NA	NA	TRBV9	TRBJ2-3	CASSVAGLIGPDTQYF	TGTGCCAGCAGCGTAGCGGGACTCATTGGGCCAGATACGCAGTATTTT
once	TRBD1	TRBV30	TRBJ2-3	CAWSPGQGPHTQYF	TGTGCCTGGAGCCCGGGACAGGGACCTCATACGCAGTATTTT
NA	TRBD1	TRBV5-8	TRBJ1-1	CASSLGTGDTEAFF	TGTGCCAGCAGCTTAGGGACAGGGGACACTGAAGCTTTCTTT
NA	NA	TRBV7-3	TRBJ2-6	CASSLIPGYWQHSGANVLTF	TGTGCCAGCAGCTTAATTCCCGGGTACTGGCAGCACTCTGGGGCCAACGTCCTGACTTTC
NA	NA	TRBV5-1	TRBJ1-2	CASSYDGNYGYTF	TGCGCCAGCAGCTATGACGGTAACTATGGCTACACCTTC
NA	NA	TRBV5-1	TRBJ2-7	CASSLSTEQYF	TGCGCCAGCAGCTTGTCTACCGAGCAGTACTTC
NA	NA	TRBV6-4	TRBJ2-3	CASSDGRETDTQYF	TGTGCCAGCAGTGACGGACGGGAAACAGATACGCAGTATTTT
once	NA	TRBV7-2	TRBJ2-7	CASSLSVIFVEQYF	TGTGCCAGCAGCTTATCGGTGATCTTCGTCGAGCAGTACTTC
NA	TRBD1	TRBV6-5	TRBJ1-4	CASRSGGKLFF	TGTGCCAGCAGGTCAGGGGGAAAACTGTTTTTT
NA	NA	TRBV29-1	TRBJ2-5	CSVEVRTEEETQYF	TGCAGCGTTGAAGTCAGGACAGAGGAAGAGACCCAGTACTTC